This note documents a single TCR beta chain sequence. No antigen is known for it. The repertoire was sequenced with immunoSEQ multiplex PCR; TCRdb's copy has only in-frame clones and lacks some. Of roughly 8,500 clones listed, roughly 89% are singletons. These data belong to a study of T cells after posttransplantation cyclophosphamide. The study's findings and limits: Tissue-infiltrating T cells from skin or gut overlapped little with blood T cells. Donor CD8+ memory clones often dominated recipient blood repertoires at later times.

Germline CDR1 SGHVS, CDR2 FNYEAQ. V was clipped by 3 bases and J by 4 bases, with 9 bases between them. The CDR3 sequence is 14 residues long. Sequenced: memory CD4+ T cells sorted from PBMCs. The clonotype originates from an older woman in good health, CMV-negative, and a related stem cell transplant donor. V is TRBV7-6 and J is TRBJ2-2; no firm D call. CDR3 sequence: CASSFGPSTGELFF. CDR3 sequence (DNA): TGTGCCAGCAGCTTTGGGCCTTCCACCGGGGAGCTGTTTTTT.